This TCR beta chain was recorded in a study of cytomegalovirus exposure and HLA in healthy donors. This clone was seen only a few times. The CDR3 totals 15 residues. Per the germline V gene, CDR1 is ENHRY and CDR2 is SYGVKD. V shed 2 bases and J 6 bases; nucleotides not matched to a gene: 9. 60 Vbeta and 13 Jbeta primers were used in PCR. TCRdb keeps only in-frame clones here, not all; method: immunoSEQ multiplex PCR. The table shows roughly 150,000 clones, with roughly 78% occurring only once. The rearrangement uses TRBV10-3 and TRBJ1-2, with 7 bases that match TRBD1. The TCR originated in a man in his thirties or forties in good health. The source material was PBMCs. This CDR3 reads CAISEKGDSSHGYTF. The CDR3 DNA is TGTGCCATCAGTGAGAAGGGGGACAGTTCTCATGGCTACACCTTC.